Listed below are T cell receptor beta chains from one sample, sequenced in a study of blood T cell repertoires in COVID-19. This table comes from immunoSEQ multiplex PCR, and its TCRdb copy is limited to in-frame clones, with some not included. The sample includes a few hundred thousand clones, over 75% seen only once; the top ten take around 1.8%. Material: PBMCs or T cells enriched from blood (not recorded which). The receptor set was obtained from a woman in her forties or fifties who had recovered from COVID-19. Each CDR3 is given with its conserved first and last residue. The D gene is left open where the match is weak. Clone size is shown for a subset of rows, as once, few, many or a class of expanded clone.

D gene	V gene	clone size	J gene	CDR3 protein	CDR3 DNA
NA	TRBV7-9	NA	TRBJ2-7	CASSSGTGSLSYEQYF	TGTGCCAGCAGCTCGGGAACCGGGAGCCTCTCCTACGAGCAGTACTTC
TRBD1	TRBV7-9	NA	TRBJ2-3	CASSLTPTGARTDTQYF	TGTGCCAGCAGCTTAACCCCGACAGGGGCAAGGACAGATACGCAGTATTTT
NA	TRBV15	NA	TRBJ1-4	CATSRGGGAGEKLFF	TGTGCCACCAGCAGGGGCGGAGGGGCGGGGGAAAAACTGTTTTTT
TRBD2	TRBV3-1/TRBV3-2	few	TRBJ2-1	CASSRLAGWNEQFF	TGTGCCAGCAGCCGGTTAGCGGGATGGAATGAGCAGTTCTTC
NA	TRBV6-6	NA	TRBJ2-1	CASSLRRGAGVMGNNEQFF	TGTGCCAGCAGTCTGAGGAGAGGGGCAGGGGTAATGGGTAACAATGAGCAGTTCTTC
TRBD2	TRBV9	NA	TRBJ2-1	CASSVGGLAGADYNEQFF	TGTGCCAGCAGCGTAGGGGGACTAGCGGGAGCTGATTACAATGAGCAGTTCTTC
NA	TRBV29-1	NA	TRBJ1-1	CSVAERGYTEAFF	TGCAGCGTTGCGGAACGGGGGTACACTGAAGCTTTCTTT
TRBD1	TRBV15	NA	TRBJ2-7	CATSREGTGAYEQYF	TGTGCCACCAGCAGGGAGGGGACAGGGGCCTACGAGCAGTACTTC
NA	TRBV6-5	NA	TRBJ1-1	CASSTRWTEAFF	TGTGCCAGCAGTACTCGGTGGACTGAAGCTTTCTTT
TRBD2	TRBV6-6	few	TRBJ2-3	CASSPGLAGTDTQYF	TGTGCCAGCAGTCCAGGACTAGCGGGCACAGATACGCAGTATTTT
TRBD1	TRBV29-1	NA	TRBJ1-2	CSVPFRGHFSDYGYTF	TGCAGCGTTCCCTTCAGGGGGCATTTTAGTGACTATGGCTACACCTTC
NA	TRBV27	few	TRBJ1-1	CASSLSYLQGEAFF	TGTGCCAGCAGTTTATCCTACCTACAGGGTGAAGCTTTCTTT
NA	TRBV2	NA	TRBJ2-7	CASSRGYEQYF	TGTGCCAGCAGTCGGGGCTACGAGCAGTACTTC
TRBD2	TRBV9	NA	TRBJ2-7	CASSPSSSGRDSSYEQYF	TGTGCCAGCAGCCCGAGTTCTAGCGGGAGGGATAGCTCCTACGAGCAGTACTTC
NA	TRBV5-1	NA	TRBJ2-2	CASSLDPSTGELFF	TGCGCCAGCAGCTTGGATCCGAGCACCGGGGAGCTGTTTTTT
NA	TRBV2	few	TRBJ1-2	CASRAGGTKTF	TGTGCCAGCAGGGCAGGAGGGACTAAAACCTTC
TRBD1	TRBV28	NA	TRBJ1-5	CASSPWTGGLSNQPQHF	TGTGCCAGCAGCCCTTGGACAGGGGGGTTAAGCAATCAGCCCCAGCATTTT
TRBD1	TRBV28	NA	TRBJ1-4	CASSSGQVATNEKLFF	TGTGCCAGCAGTTCCGGACAGGTTGCAACTAATGAAAAACTGTTTTTT
TRBD2	TRBV19	once	TRBJ2-3	CASSIDPSGSAQYF	TGTGCCAGTAGTATAGACCCTAGCGGGAGTGCGCAGTATTTT
NA	TRBV28	NA	TRBJ2-5	CASSLIGEETQYF	TGTGCCAGCAGTTTGATTGGGGAGGAGACCCAGTACTTC
NA	TRBV7-3	NA	TRBJ2-1	CASSPAGTNNEQFF	TGTGCCAGCAGCCCTGCCGGGACAAACAATGAGCAGTTCTTC
NA	TRBV9	NA	TRBJ2-3	CASSVGQGVDTQYF	TGTGCCAGCAGCGTAGGGCAGGGCGTAGATACGCAGTATTTT
NA	TRBV21-1	NA	TRBJ2-1	CASSNGRDEQFF	TGTGCCAGCAGCAATGGGCGGGACGAGCAGTTCTTC
NA	TRBV28	NA	TRBJ2-2	CASSSRTETNTGELFF	TGTGCCAGCAGTTCCCGGACAGAAACGAACACCGGGGAGCTGTTTTTT
TRBD1	TRBV5-1	NA	TRBJ1-3	CASSLGARGLSGNTIYF	TGCGCCAGCAGCTTAGGGGCCAGGGGGCTCTCTGGAAACACCATATATTTT
TRBD2	TRBV4-1	NA	TRBJ2-1	CASSRTGLADNEQFF	TGCGCCAGCAGCCGAACGGGACTAGCGGACAATGAGCAGTTCTTC
TRBD1	TRBV5-4	once	TRBJ1-2	CASSPGQVANYGYTF	TGTGCCAGCAGCCCTGGACAGGTCGCTAACTATGGCTACACCTTC
TRBD1	TRBV10-3	once	TRBJ2-6	CAISDRGSGANVLTF	TGTGCCATCAGCGACAGGGGCTCTGGGGCCAACGTCCTGACTTTC
TRBD2	TRBV30	NA	TRBJ2-7	CAWDWASGSHEQYF	TGTGCCTGGGACTGGGCTAGCGGGAGCCACGAGCAGTACTTC
NA	TRBV5-4	NA	TRBJ2-5	CASSPEGRKETQYF	TGTGCCAGCAGCCCGGAGGGCAGGAAAGAGACCCAGTACTTC
NA	TRBV11-3	NA	TRBJ2-7	CASSLGQGGEQYF	TGTGCCAGCAGCTTAGGACAGGGAGGCGAGCAGTACTTC
TRBD2	TRBV14	NA	TRBJ2-1	CASSQGLAGGYEQFF	TGTGCCAGCAGCCAAGGACTAGCGGGAGGATATGAGCAGTTCTTC
TRBD1	TRBV6-5	NA	TRBJ1-4	CASRAGTANEKLFF	TGTGCCAGCAGGGCCGGGACAGCTAATGAAAAACTGTTTTTT